This TCR beta chain derives from a study of CD4+ T cells in melanoma. Findings of the study overall: A reported correlation linked neoantigen-specific CD4+ T cells to CD8+, macrophage and B cell function. In melanoma, neoantigen-specific CD4+ T cells reportedly differed in differentiation state.

To note about this clone: No antigen is known for it.

Only in-frame clones appear in the TCRdb table, and some are missing; sequencing was by immunoSEQ multiplex PCR. Of 20,000 to 25,000 clones in the sample, roughly 82% were seen once. Deletions cut 0 bases from V and 10 bases from J, with 19 bases between. Looked up from germline, CDR1 is SGHRS and CDR2 is YFSETQ. This CDR3 region has 15 residues. Specimen: cells from a culture (not recorded whether cultured in vitro). The receptor was derived from a human donor with melanoma. The chain carries TRBV5-1 and TRBJ1-2; possibly TRBD1 for D (5 bases). CDR3 in amino acids: CASSLGQLNRDVYTF. In DNA form, the CDR3 reads TGCGCCAGCAGCTTGGGACAGCTAAATAGAGATGTCTACACCTTC. The full variable domain, rest sourced from reference TRBV5-1 and TRBJ1-2, is KAGVTQTPRYLIKTRGQQVTLSCSPISGHRSVSWYQQTPGQGLQFLFEYFSETQRNKGNFPGRFSGRQFSNSRSEMNVSTLELGDSALYLCASSLGQLNRDVYTFGSGTRLTVV.